The clone carrying this T cell receptor beta chain was counted at least ten times. Its matching antigen is unknown. RNA transcripts yielded amplified TCR beta CDR3 regions. HTBI primers primed a first-round RT-PCR, and a second-round multiplex PCR followed. TCRdb re-derived calls from the multiplex PCR reads in MiXCR, one entry per CDR3 protein. The sample has about 400,000 distinct CDR3 sequences, 15% to 20% seen once. V shed 1 base, J shed 5 bases, and the junction held 8 bases outside the gene matches. Germline-derived CDR1 and CDR2 are SGHAT and FQNNGV. The CDR3 totals 15 residues. The data were obtained in a study of Graves' ophthalmopathy and Graves' hyperthyroidism. Study background: Investigators collected peripheral blood at initial diagnosis, before any treatment was given. Study-level points and caveats: Ophthalmopathy progression predictions by the model showed about 79% specificity and over 60% sensitivity.

Every ophthalmopathy donor presented moderate-to-severe activity, CAS ≥3, NOSPECS ≥4 and duration under 3 months. The source is a woman between 18 and 29 years old with Graves' ophthalmopathy. The chain combines TRBV11-2 with TRBJ2-7, with 7 bases lining up with TRBD2. Sequencing was done on a sample of peripheral blood. The CDR3 DNA is TGTGCCAGCAGCTTAGGTCAACGGGGGGATCACGAGCAGTACTTC. It translates to CASSLGQRGDHEQYF.